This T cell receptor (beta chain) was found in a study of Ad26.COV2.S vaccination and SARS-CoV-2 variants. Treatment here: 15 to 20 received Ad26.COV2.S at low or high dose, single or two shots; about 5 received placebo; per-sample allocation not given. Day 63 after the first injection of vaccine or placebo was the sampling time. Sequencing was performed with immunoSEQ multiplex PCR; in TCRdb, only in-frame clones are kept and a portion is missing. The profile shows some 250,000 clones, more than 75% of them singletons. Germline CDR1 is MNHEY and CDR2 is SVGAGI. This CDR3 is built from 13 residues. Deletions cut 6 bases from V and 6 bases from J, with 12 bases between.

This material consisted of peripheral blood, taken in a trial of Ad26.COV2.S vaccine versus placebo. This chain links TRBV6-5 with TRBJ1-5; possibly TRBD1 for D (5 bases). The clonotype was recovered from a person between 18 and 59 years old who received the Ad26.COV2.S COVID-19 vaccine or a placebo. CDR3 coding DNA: TGTGCCAGCAGCTTGGGGGGAGGTCAGCCCCAGCATTTT. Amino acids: CASSLGGGQPQHF.